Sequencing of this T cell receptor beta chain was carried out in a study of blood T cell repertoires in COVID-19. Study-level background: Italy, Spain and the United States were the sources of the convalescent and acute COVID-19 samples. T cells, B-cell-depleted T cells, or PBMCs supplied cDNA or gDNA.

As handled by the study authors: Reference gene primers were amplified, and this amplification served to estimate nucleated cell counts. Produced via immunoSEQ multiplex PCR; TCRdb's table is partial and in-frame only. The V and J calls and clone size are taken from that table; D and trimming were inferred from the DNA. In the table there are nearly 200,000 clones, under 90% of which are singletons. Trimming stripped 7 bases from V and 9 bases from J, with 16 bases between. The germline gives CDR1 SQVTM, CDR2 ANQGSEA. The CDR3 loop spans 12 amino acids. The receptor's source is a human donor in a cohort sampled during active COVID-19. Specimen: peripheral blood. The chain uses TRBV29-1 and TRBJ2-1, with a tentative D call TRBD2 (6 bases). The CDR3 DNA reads TGCAGCGGGACACGGGAGACCGGTGAGCAGTTCTTC. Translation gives CSGTRETGEQFF.